This section outlines one TCR beta chain sequence together with its context. Its matching antigen is unknown. Using RNA transcripts as the source, TCR beta CDR3 regions were amplified. In the first-round RT-PCR of the TCR CDR3, the HTBI primer set was used. TCRdb fed the multiplex PCR reads into MiXCR, producing one record per CDR3 protein. The table has approximately 250,000 distinct CDR3 sequences, approximately 23% seen once. After removal of 3 bases from V and 1 base from J, the junction contained 6 bases not matched to a gene. The CDR3 spans 15 residues. Germline V lookup: CDR1 DFQATT, CDR2 SNEGSKA (reference sequence). The data stem from a study of T cells in Graves' hyperthyroidism and ophthalmopathy. Study results and caveats: Researchers found most expanded thyroid clonotypes above 0.001 in blood as well.

The study left out patients who had uncontrolled infection, other autoimmune disease, pregnancy or lactation. The sample was blood. V usage is TRBV20-1 and J usage is TRBJ2-5; 9 bases match TRBD2. The receptor comes from a woman in her thirties or forties with Graves' ophthalmopathy. CDR3: CSARSIAGVQETQYF. Here the CDR3 DNA reads TGCAGTGCTAGGTCAATAGCGGGGGTCCAAGAGACCCAGTACTTC.